Following are 27 T cell receptor beta chains from one sample sequenced in a study of T-cell reconstitution after alpha-beta-depleted transplantation in children. Preparing the TCRbeta library involved the use of unique molecular identifiers. Via MiXCR, TCRdb re-called the PCR reads, giving one row per CDR3 protein. The table has about 200,000 distinct CDR3 sequences, roughly 6.3% seen once. This specimen was PBMCs, taken before TCRalphabeta/CD19-depleted stem cell transplant. Receptors were obtained from a girl under two years old with combined immunodeficiency, due to receive a stem cell transplant.

This clonotype was observed at least ten times. This sequence joins TRBV7-9 and TRBJ2-5; D is unclear. Germline V lookup: CDR1 SEHNR, CDR2 FQNEAQ (reference sequence). The CDR3 is made up of 13 amino acids. Trimming removed 3 bases from V and 5 bases from J, with 10 bases in between. The CDR3: CASSFAEPETQYF. CDR3 coding DNA: TGTGCCAGCAGCTTCGCGGAGCCGGAGACCCAGTACTTC.

This clonotype was counted at least ten times. The J gene is TRBJ2-7, the V gene TRBV7-9; TRBD2 agrees at 10 bases. V trimming: 1 base; J trimming: 6 bases; junction bases outside the gene matches: 6. CDR3 length: 15 amino acids. Germline CDR1 and CDR2: SEHNR and FQNEAQ (reference sequence). CDR3: CASSLELAGVSEQYF. Here the CDR3 DNA reads TGTGCCAGCAGCTTAGAGCTAGCGGGAGTAAGCGAGCAGTACTTC.

This clonotype was observed at least ten times. The V and J genes are TRBV13 and TRBJ2-1, with D possibly matching TRBD1 (6 bases). The CDR3 length is 17 residues. The germline gives CDR1 PRHDT, CDR2 FYEKMQ (reference sequence). V was cut by 5 bases and J by 2 bases, with 19 bases left in between. This CDR3 reads CASSPHRVWRAYNEQFF. DNA for the CDR3: TGTGCCAGCAGCCCACACAGGGTCTGGAGAGCCTACAATGAGCAGTTCTTC.

The V gene is TRBV7-2, the J gene TRBJ1-5; D is ambiguous. Germline-derived CDR1 and CDR2 are SGHTA and FQGNSA. Trimming cost V 5 bases and J 6 bases, with 14 bases left between them. There are 14 residues in the CDR3. CDR3 bases: TGTGCCAGCAGCCCTAGTGGGGAGGGTCAGCCCCAGCATTTT. It specifies CASSPSGEGQPQHF.

This clonotype was found many times. CDR3 sequence: CASMESGRWGGSNEQFF. The CDR3 nucleotides read TGTGCCAGTATGGAGAGCGGGAGATGGGGGGGGAGCAATGAGCAGTTCTTC. The chain joins TRBV19 to TRBJ2-1, with 8 bases aligning to TRBD2. The CDR3 contains 17 residues. The junction had 17 bases not matched to a gene; V was cut back by 7 bases and J by 6 bases. CDR1 and CDR2 (germline): LNHDA, SQIVND (reference sequence).

Ten or more counts support this clonotype. The chain links TRBV4-1 to TRBJ2-3; tentatively, D is TRBD1 (6 bases). Trimming cost V 3 bases and J 6 bases, with 19 bases left between them. Per germline, CDR1 MGHRA and CDR2 YSYEKL. The length of the CDR3 is 16 residues. The CDR3 spells CASSQGAPHYEDTQYF. CDR3 bases: TGCGCCAGCAGCCAGGGGGCCCCTCATTACGAGGATACGCAGTATTTT.

There are many counts of this clonotype. The J gene is TRBJ2-1, the V gene TRBV29-1; 9 bases are a match to TRBD1. The CDR3 length is 10 residues. Germline lookup yields CDR1 SQVTM and CDR2 ANQGSEA. J was trimmed by 14 bases and V by 7 bases; bases with no gene match: 6. The CDR3 is CSGDGTGKFF. CDR3 DNA sequence: TGCAGCGGTGATGGGACAGGGAAGTTCTTC.

This clonotype was picked up many times. This chain connects TRBV5-1 to TRBJ1-1, with 8 bases aligning to TRBD1. V shed 3 bases and J 3 bases; nucleotides not matched to a gene: 7. Germline V lookup: CDR1 SGHRS, CDR2 YFSETQ. This CDR3 has 15 residues. CDR3 nucleotides: TGCGCCAGCAGCTCGGATGACAGGGGTGACACTGAAGCTTTCTTT. Translation gives CASSSDDRGDTEAFF.

This clonotype was counted at least ten times. The chain couples TRBV28 to TRBJ2-3; 8 positions match TRBD1. The germline gives CDR1 MDHEN, CDR2 SYDVKM. The ends lost 5 bases at V and 4 bases at J; junction bases unmatched: 8. This CDR3 contains 15 residues. As DNA, the CDR3 is TGTGCCAGCAGTCTAGACAGGGGTGGGCCAGATACGCAGTATTTT. This sequence encodes CASSLDRGGPDTQYF.

This clonotype was found once. Sequence at one end of the junction differs from germline and may be a read error. J is TRBJ1-1 and V is TRBV7-9; 10 nucleotides agree with TRBD1. The CDR3 has 14 residues. Per the germline V gene, CDR1 is SEHNR and CDR2 is FQNEAQ (reference sequence). The CDR3: CSSSLRTGGTEAFF. CDR3 nucleotide sequence: TGTTCCAGCAGTCTTCGGACAGGGGGCACTGAAGCTTTCTTT. Looking up the rest from reference TRBV7-9 and TRBJ1-1 gives the full variable domain: DTGVSQNPRHKITKRGQNVTFRCDPISEHNRLYWYRQTLGQGPEFLTYFQNEAQLEKSRLLSDRFSAERPKGSFSTLEIQRTEQGDSAMYLCSSSLRTGGTEAFFGQGTRLTVV.

The rearrangement uses TRBV5-1 and TRBJ2-3; 9 nucleotides line up with TRBD1. The germline V gene has CDR1 SGHRS and CDR2 YFSETQ. The CDR3 sequence is 15 residues long. V gave up 4 bases and J gave up 4 bases; unmatched junction bases: 7. The CDR3 region is CASSPQTGGADTQYF. The CDR3 coding sequence is TGCGCCAGCAGCCCCCAGACAGGGGGGGCAGATACGCAGTATTTT.

This clonotype has at least ten counts. The V gene is TRBV7-9, the J gene TRBJ2-5; no definite D call. Germline assignment: CDR1 SEHNR and CDR2 FQNEAQ (reference sequence). V lost 5 bases and J 4 bases, leaving 17 bases between the germline ends. The CDR3 totals 15 residues. The CDR3 sequence: CASSLTRYLRETQYF. The DNA for the CDR3 is TGTGCCAGCAGCCTGACTCGATATCTAAGAGAGACCCAGTACTTC. The full variable domain, with the rest looked up from reference TRBV7-9 and TRBJ2-5, is DTGVSQNPRHKITKRGQNVTFRCDPISEHNRLYWYRQTLGQGPEFLTYFQNEAQLEKSRLLSDRFSAERPKGSFSTLEIQRTEQGDSAMYLCASSLTRYLRETQYFGPGTRLLVL.

This chain links TRBV20-1 with TRBJ1-5; the match to TRBD1 covers 7 bases. V gave up 5 bases and J gave up 5 bases; unmatched junction bases: 9. Per the germline V gene, CDR1 is DFQATT and CDR2 is SNEGSKA (reference sequence). CDR3 length equals 14 residues. Here the CDR3 DNA reads TGCAGTGCTGGATTTGGACAGGAAGATCAGCCCCAGCATTTT. Translating gives CSAGFGQEDQPQHF.

Many counts were recorded for this clonotype. This chain connects TRBV29-1 to TRBJ2-7; D is possibly TRBD1 (6 bases). The V gene lost 0 bases and the J gene lost 3 bases, with 6 bases spanning the gap. Germline loops: CDR1 SQVTM, CDR2 ANQGSEA. The CDR3 has 12 amino acids. The CDR3, as DNA: TGCAGCGTTGAAGAACAGGGCTACGAGCAGTACTTC. Protein product: CSVEEQGYEQYF.

V gene TRBV18 combines with J gene TRBJ2-7; 9 bases line up with TRBD1. The CDR3 runs to 15 residues. Germline CDR1 and CDR2: KGHSH and LQKENI. The trim removed 6 bases at V and 5 bases at J, leaving 11 bases unmatched. In nucleotides, the CDR3 is TGTGCCAGCTCCCAAAGGGGGGGACAGGGCCACGAGCAGTACTTC. This gives the protein CASSQRGGQGHEQYF.

This clonotype was recorded many times. The chain is built from TRBV4-1 and TRBJ2-7; TRBD1 matches at 9 bases. Germline CDR1 reads MGHRA; CDR2 reads YSYEKL. The CDR3 loop spans 15 amino acids. The trim removed 4 bases at V and 0 bases at J, leaving 4 bases unmatched. CDR3 in amino acids: CASSLEQGASYEQYF. CDR3 DNA sequence: TGCGCCAGCAGCCTCGAACAGGGGGCCTCCTACGAGCAGTACTTC.

This clonotype was observed at least ten times. This chain uses TRBV15 with TRBJ2-5; the D is unclear. The ends were cut back, 4 bases at V and 5 bases at J, with 17 bases in the middle. The germline CDR1 and CDR2 sequences are LNHNV and YYDKDF (reference sequence). CDR3 length equals 15 residues. Here the CDR3 DNA reads TGTGCCACCAGCATACAAGACTCCCTATGGGAGACCCAGTACTTC. The encoded protein is CATSIQDSLWETQYF.

In the case of this clonotype: This may come from a read error, since a much larger clone is one base off. The CDR3 end shows no conserved phenylalanine or tryptophan, and so a read error is likely. The rearrangement links TRBV9 to TRBJ1-3; D is unclear. V was pared by 0 bases and J by 1 base, with 5 bases between. CDR1 is SGDLS, CDR2 YYNGEE, per germline. This CDR3 region has 14 residues. DNA for the CDR3: TGTGCCAGCAGCGTAGGGGATTCTGGAAACACCATATATTGT. Amino acids: CASSVGDSGNTIYC.

This clonotype occurred a few times. The chain employs TRBV4-2 and TRBJ2-3, with D unresolved. V was pared by 4 bases and J by 2 bases, with 16 bases between. CDR3 size: 16 residues. CDR1 is LGHNA and CDR2 is YNFKEQ in the germline V gene. CDR3: CASSPILDDITDTQYF. The CDR3 coding sequence is TGTGCCAGCAGCCCAATCCTGGATGATATCACAGATACGCAGTATTTT.

This clonotype came up many times. The chain is built from TRBV2 and TRBJ1-1, with D unresolved. The CDR3 runs 14 residues. Germline V gene data show CDR1 as SNHLY and CDR2 as FYNNEI. Trimming left V 3 bases short and J 0 bases short, with 8 bases between. CDR3 sequence (DNA): TGTGCCAGCAGTGACGGGATAATGAACACTGAAGCTTTCTTT. Its protein is CASSDGIMNTEAFF.

This clonotype was detected many times. The rearrangement joins TRBV9 to TRBJ1-2; D is unresolved. The CDR3 sequence is 14 residues long. Germline CDR1 and CDR2: SGDLS and YYNGEE. The V gene lost 4 bases and the J gene lost 5 bases, with 15 bases spanning the gap. As DNA, the CDR3 is TGTGCCAGCAGCCCCCGGACTAAAGATTATGGCTACACCTTC. Amino acids: CASSPRTKDYGYTF.

The sample holds many counts of this clonotype. The chain links TRBV4-2 to TRBJ2-3, with TRBD1 matching 7 bases. Unmatched junction bases numbered 7, after V lost 1 base and J lost 6 bases. The CDR3 loop spans 15 amino acids. Germline CDR1 and CDR2: LGHNA and YNFKEQ. CDR3: CASSQATGLGDTQYF. The CDR3 DNA reads TGTGCCAGCAGCCAAGCGACAGGGTTGGGTGATACGCAGTATTTT.

In this sample, this clonotype turned up many times. The V gene is TRBV6-1, the J gene TRBJ2-7; 11 nucleotides agree with TRBD1. The J segment lost 3 bases and the V segment lost 5 bases, leaving 6 bases of the junction unmatched. This CDR3 has 15 residues. CDR1 and CDR2 (germline): MNHNS, SASEGT. This chain's CDR3 is CASSKFGTGGYEQYF. The DNA for the CDR3 is TGTGCCAGCAGTAAATTCGGGACAGGGGGCTACGAGCAGTACTTC.

This clonotype has just one count. This chain joins TRBV18 and TRBJ2-2; tentative D call: TRBD2 (5 bases). V was pared by 5 bases and J by 2 bases, with 18 bases between. The CDR3 totals 17 residues. CDR1 is KGHSH, CDR2 LQKENI, per germline. The CDR3 sequence: CASSTGTTLRNTGELFF. In DNA, the CDR3 is TGTGCCAGCTCAACGGGAACAACACTTCGTAACACCGGGGAGCTGTTTTTT.

This clonotype was detected many times. The J gene is TRBJ2-3, the V gene TRBV28; D is possibly TRBD2 (6 bases). Trimming removed 2 bases at V and 6 bases at J, with 15 bases between. Germline V gene data show CDR1 as MDHEN and CDR2 as SYDVKM. The CDR3 is 15 residues long. In DNA form, the CDR3 reads TGTGCCAGCAGTTTACATACGGGAGTTCGTGATACGCAGTATTTT. It encodes CASSLHTGVRDTQYF.

This clonotype was recorded at least ten times. This sequence joins TRBV29-1 and TRBJ2-1; D not certain. Germline CDR1 reads SQVTM; CDR2 reads ANQGSEA. Trimming stripped 5 bases from V and 8 bases from J, with 13 bases between. The CDR3 consists of 12 residues. The CDR3 DNA follows: TGCAGCGTTACCCGGGTTCAGGATGAGCAGTTCTTC. Protein: CSVTRVQDEQFF.

This clonotype appeared many times. The J gene is TRBJ2-1, the V gene TRBV29-1, with TRBD2 identical over 9 bases. Germline V gives CDR1 SQVTM, CDR2 ANQGSEA. The CDR3 has 18 residues. Trimming removed 4 bases from V and 0 bases from J; junction bases left unmatched: 13. The CDR3 DNA reads TGCAGCGTTGTCCCCTACTATAGCGGGAGTTCCTCCTACAATGAGCAGTTCTTC. This gives the protein CSVVPYYSGSSSYNEQFF.